In its sample, the clone carrying this TCR beta chain was seen a few times. Its matching antigen is unknown. Trimming left V 5 bases short and J 5 bases short, with 24 bases between. Germline V gene data show CDR1 as MDHEN and CDR2 as SYDVKM. CDR3 length: 17 amino acids. This sample is part of a study of T cells in Graves' hyperthyroidism and ophthalmopathy. Whole-study context: Sampling of peripheral blood happened at initial diagnosis, prior to any treatment.

Study-level points and caveats: Blood samples included most of the expanded thyroid clonotypes exceeding 0.001. In simple terms, a model built on 13 V-J features told ophthalmopathy apart from stable hyperthyroidism. Ophthalmopathy, which appeared later, was predicted by the model a median around 6.9 months before onset.

The source material, RNA transcripts, was used to amplify TCR beta CDR3 regions. The study used the HTBI primer set for a first-round RT-PCR of the TCR CDR3. TCRdb itself ran the multiplex PCR reads through MiXCR, one entry per CDR3 protein. This sample carries hundreds of thousands of distinct CDR3 sequences, 16% of them seen once, and the ten largest clones take more than 3%. The sequencing input was blood. The chain recombines TRBV28 with TRBJ1-1, with D perhaps matching TRBD1 (6 bases). This receptor was identified in a woman between 35 and 50 years old with Graves' ophthalmopathy. For the CDR3, the DNA is TGTGCCAGCAGTCAGATGGGGGCAGGGAGCTTGAGAACTGAAGCTTTCTTT. Residues: CASSQMGAGSLRTEAFF.